Below are 25 T cell receptor beta chains sequenced from a single sample in a study of T cells after yellow fever vaccination. TCRdb ran MiXCR on the 5' RACE reads and lists one entry per CDR3 protein. The sample contains approximately 300,000 distinct CDR3 sequences, about 9.5% of which appear only once. Source: PBMCs, taken on the day of the first yellow fever vaccination. The origin of the receptors is a man younger than 35 who received the YFV17D yellow fever vaccine.

The sample holds a few counts of this clonotype. The gene calls are TRBV5-1 and TRBJ2-1; a weak D match, TRBD2 (6 bases). In germline, CDR1 is SGHRS, CDR2 YFSETQ. There are 17 residues in the CDR3. V lost 3 bases and J 0 bases, leaving 16 bases between the germline ends. As DNA, the CDR3 is TGCGCCAGCAGCTCCGATATAGCGGCCAGCTCCTACAATGAGCAGTTCTTC. Translating it yields CASSSDIAASSYNEQFF. Drawing the rest from reference TRBV5-1 and TRBJ2-1, the complete variable domain is KAGVTQTPRYLIKTRGQQVTLSCSPISGHRSVSWYQQTPGQGLQFLFEYFSETQRNKGNFPGRFSGRQFSNSRSEMNVSTLELGDSALYLCASSSDIAASSYNEQFFGPGTRLTVL.

This clonotype was seen more than once but under ten times. The V and J genes are TRBV4-3 and TRBJ2-5; D is possibly TRBD2 (5 bases). The V and J ends lost 1 base and 5 bases respectively, with 11 bases between them. CDR1 and CDR2 from the germline V gene are LGHNA and YSLEER. The CDR3 has 14 amino acids. CDR3 DNA: TGCGCCAGCAGCCAAGGCGGTTGGGAGGAGACCCAGTACTTC. Encoded protein: CASSQGGWEETQYF.

This chain connects TRBV19 to TRBJ1-1; D might be TRBD1 (5 bases). Germline assignment: CDR1 LNHDA and CDR2 SQIVND (reference sequence). The CDR3 has 13 residues. V shed 5 bases and J shed 4 bases, with 11 bases lying between them. In DNA form, the CDR3 reads TGTGCCAGTAGTGCCAGTGGGGCCACTGAAGCTTTCTTT. It encodes CASSASGATEAFF.

The chain joins TRBV5-1 to TRBJ2-3; D gene unclear. Trimming pared 0 bases from V and 1 base from J, leaving 9 bases between. The CDR3 sequence is 15 residues long. Germline CDR1 and CDR2: SGHRS and YFSETQ. The CDR3: CASSLVRRGTDTQYF. CDR3 in DNA: TGCGCCAGCAGCTTGGTGCGGAGAGGCACAGATACGCAGTATTTT.

This clonotype was picked up a small number of times. The rearrangement joins TRBV7-2 to TRBJ2-7; a weak D match, TRBD2 (6 bases). This CDR3 comprises 13 residues. V gave up 3 bases and J gave up 6 bases, with 12 bases separating them. CDR1 SGHTA and CDR2 FQGNSA come from the germline V gene. The CDR3 DNA reads as TGTGCCAGCAGCTTTGGGGGGTTTGGCGAGCAGTACGTC. Encoded protein: CASSFGGFGEQYV.

This clonotype was recorded a few times. This chain links TRBV5-1 with TRBJ2-5, with unresolved D. The ends were cut back, 4 bases at V and 1 base at J, with 11 bases in the middle. The CDR3 totals 14 residues. Germline-derived CDR1 and CDR2 are SGHRS and YFSETQ. CDR3 protein: CASSRDKFQETQYF. The DNA for the CDR3 is TGCGCCAGCAGCCGAGACAAATTCCAAGAGACCCAGTACTTC.

This clonotype was found many times. The rearrangement uses TRBV7-2 and TRBJ2-5; D unclear. The CDR3 extends over 13 amino acids. V was cut by 5 bases and J by 2 bases, with 9 bases left in between. CDR1 is SGHTA and CDR2 is FQGNSA in the germline V gene. The CDR3 spells CASSVNPQETQYF. CDR3 nucleotides: TGTGCCAGCAGCGTAAACCCTCAAGAGACCCAGTACTTC.

This clonotype was seen more than once but under ten times. The chain is built from TRBV11-2 and TRBJ1-1; D unclear. V was shortened by 0 bases and J by 0 bases, with 14 bases between the two germline ends. The CDR3 is 17 residues long. The germline CDR1 and CDR2 sequences are SGHAT and FQNNGV. The CDR3 nucleotides are TGTGCCAGCAGCTTAGACGGTAGGGCCGGGGTGAACACTGAAGCTTTCTTT. Translation gives CASSLDGRAGVNTEAFF.

The sample holds a few counts of this clonotype. The chain recombines TRBV7-9 with TRBJ1-2; 12 bases match TRBD1. Germline V gene lookup returns CDR1 SEHNR and CDR2 FQNEAQ (reference sequence). The CDR3 consists of 17 residues. Trimming cost V 5 bases and J 0 bases; bases outside gene matches: 7. The CDR3 loop reads CASSTGTGGLTNYGYTF. The CDR3 DNA follows: TGTGCCAGCAGCACCGGGACAGGGGGCTTAACTAACTATGGCTACACCTTC. The variable domain in full, with the rest retrieved from reference TRBV7-9 and TRBJ1-2, is DTGVSQNPRHKITKRGQNVTFRCDPISEHNRLYWYRQTLGQGPEFLTYFQNEAQLEKSRLLSDRFSAERPKGSFSTLEIQRTEQGDSAMYLCASSTGTGGLTNYGYTFGSGTRLTVV.

Ten or more counts support this clonotype. The V and J genes are TRBV7-8 and TRBJ1-2, with D possibly being TRBD1 (6 bases). Germline V CDR1 and CDR2: SGHVS, FQNEAQ. The ends were cut back, 2 bases at V and 2 bases at J, with 9 bases in the middle. The CDR3 totals 14 residues. The CDR3 nucleotides are TGTGCCAGCAGCTTACAGGGGCCCAACTATGGCTACACCTTC. Encoded protein: CASSLQGPNYGYTF.

CDR3 sequence: CASSPGDRGTGNTIYF. In DNA, the CDR3 is TGTGCCAGCAGCCCAGGGGACAGGGGAACTGGAAACACCATATATTTT. The chain has TRBV5-4 and TRBJ1-3; 10 nucleotides match TRBD1. The CDR3 covers 16 residues. CDR1 is SGHNT, CDR2 YYREEE, per germline (reference sequence). Trimming removed 4 bases from V and 2 bases from J; junction bases left unmatched: 6.

This clonotype has ten or more counts. The chain links TRBV5-1 to TRBJ1-2; a weak D match, TRBD1 (6 bases). The germline V gene has CDR1 SGHRS and CDR2 YFSETQ. Trimming shortened V by 0 bases and J by 2 bases, and 11 bases separated the two germline ends. The CDR3 is made up of 15 amino acids. CDR3 DNA sequence: TGCGCCAGCAGCTTGGAGACAGGCGTAAACTATGGCTACACCTTC. This encodes CASSLETGVNYGYTF.

This chain joins TRBV12-3 or TRBV12-4 and TRBJ2-3, with D perhaps TRBD2 (5 bases). CDR3 size: 14 residues. Trimming removed 10 bases from V and 2 bases from J, with 16 bases in between. CDR3 sequence: CANQDTSSTDTQYF. The CDR3 bases are TGTGCCAACCAAGATACTAGTTCCACAGATACGCAGTATTTT.

This clonotype came up many times. The chain carries TRBV7-6 and TRBJ2-2; a weak D match, TRBD1 (6 bases). CDR1 and CDR2 (germline): SGHVS, FNYEAQ. The V and J ends lost 5 bases and 7 bases respectively, with 14 bases between them. CDR3 size: 14 residues. For the CDR3, the DNA is TGTGCCAGCAGCCGAGTCCAGGGGTACGGGGAGCTGTTTTTT. This gives the protein CASSRVQGYGELFF.

This chain links TRBV9 with TRBJ1-3; D unclear. The germline V and J ends were trimmed by 4 bases and 4 bases, with 9 bases remaining between them. CDR1 is SGDLS and CDR2 is YYNGEE in the germline V gene. The length of the CDR3 is 13 residues. CDR3 region: CASSPPTGNTIYF. The CDR3, as DNA: TGTGCCAGCAGCCCTCCAACCGGAAACACCATATATTTT. Looking up the rest from reference TRBV9 and TRBJ1-3 gives the full variable domain: DSGVTQTPKHLITATGQRVTLRCSPRSGDLSVYWYQQSLDQGLQFLIQYYNGEERAKGNILERFSAQQFPDLHSELNLSSLELGDSALYFCASSPPTGNTIYFGEGSWLTVV.

This chain uses TRBV12-3 or TRBV12-4 with TRBJ2-5, with D maybe TRBD2 (5 bases). V lost 5 bases and J 2 bases, leaving 9 bases between the germline ends. The CDR3 totals 13 residues. The CDR3 loop reads CASSKQRQETQYF. In DNA, the CDR3 is TGTGCCAGCAGTAAACAGCGGCAAGAGACCCAGTACTTC.

Ten or more counts support this clonotype. This chain joins TRBV12-3 or TRBV12-4 and TRBJ1-5, with 7 bases aligning to TRBD1. J gave up 2 bases and V 8 bases, and 12 bases lay outside the gene matches. The length of the CDR3 is 16 residues. The CDR3 reads CASQPGQDRRNQPQHF. CDR3 DNA: TGTGCCAGCCAACCCGGACAGGACAGACGCAATCAGCCCCAGCATTTT.

V and J are TRBV6-6 and TRBJ1-1; perhaps TRBD1 as D (6 bases). Germline assignment: CDR1 MNHNY and CDR2 SVGAGI (reference sequence). The CDR3 has 12 amino acids. V shed 6 bases and J shed 6 bases, with 11 bases lying between them. This CDR3 is CASRRQEAEAFF. The CDR3 bases are TGTGCCAGCAGGCGACAGGAGGCTGAAGCTTTCTTT.

This sequence joins TRBV18 and TRBJ2-6; weak D call: TRBD2 (6 bases). Deletions cut 2 bases from V and 4 bases from J, with 18 bases between. The germline CDR1 and CDR2 sequences are KGHSH and LQKENI. The CDR3 loop spans 18 amino acids. The CDR3 protein is CASSPTQRVLVGANVLTF. The CDR3 bases are TGTGCCAGCTCACCAACGCAGCGGGTGCTCGTCGGGGCCAACGTCCTGACTTTC. Using reference TRBV18 and TRBJ2-6 for the parts outside the CDR3, the full variable domain is NAGVMQNPRHLVRRRGQEARLRCSPMKGHSHVYWYRQLPEEGLKFMVYLQKENIIDESGMPKERFSAEFPKEGPSILRIQQVVRGDSAAYFCASSPTQRVLVGANVLTFGAGSRLTVL.

V and J are TRBV5-1 and TRBJ2-6; no firm D call. The germline V gene encodes CDR1 SGHRS and CDR2 YFSETQ. V was trimmed by 0 bases and J by 2 bases, leaving 15 bases between them. The CDR3 runs 18 residues. CDR3 region: CASSLEGQNNPGANVLTF. CDR3 in DNA: TGCGCCAGCAGCTTGGAGGGCCAGAACAACCCTGGGGCCAACGTCCTGACTTTC.

V usage is TRBV20-1 and J usage is TRBJ2-6; D call uncertain. Germline values: CDR1 DFQATT, CDR2 SNEGSKA (reference sequence). The CDR3 is 14 amino acids. V was shortened by 3 bases and J by 2 bases, with 8 bases between the two germline ends. The DNA for the CDR3 is TGCAGTGCTAGGGCCCAGACTGGGGCCAACGTCCTGACTTTC. It codes for CSARAQTGANVLTF.

Only a few counts were recorded for this clonotype. This CDR3 reads CASGTLQETQYF. Written as DNA, the CDR3 is TGTGCTAGCGGCACCCTCCAGGAGACCCAGTACTTC. The chain joins TRBV7-7 to TRBJ2-5; D perhaps matches TRBD2 (6 bases). Germline V gene data show CDR1 as SSHAT and CDR2 as FNYEAQ (reference sequence). The CDR3 extends over 12 amino acids.

This rearrangement joins TRBV5-1 to TRBJ2-3; a possible D gene is TRBD1 (6 bases). Trimming cost V 5 bases and J 2 bases, with 12 bases left between them. Germline CDR1 and CDR2: SGHRS and YFSETQ. CDR3 length equals 14 residues. CDR3 in DNA: TGCGCCAGCAGTCCCGGGACACCCACAGATACGCAGTATTTT. Residues: CASSPGTPTDTQYF. Together with reference TRBV5-1 and TRBJ2-3, the CDR3 gives the full variable domain: KAGVTQTPRYLIKTRGQQVTLSCSPISGHRSVSWYQQTPGQGLQFLFEYFSETQRNKGNFPGRFSGRQFSNSRSEMNVSTLELGDSALYLCASSPGTPTDTQYFGPGTRLTVL.

This clonotype appeared a few times. This chain joins TRBV5-5 and TRBJ2-7; a weak D match, TRBD1 (6 bases). This CDR3 spans 16 amino acids. Germline lookup yields CDR1 SGHKS and CDR2 YYEKEE (reference sequence). The germline V and J ends were trimmed by 0 bases and 3 bases, with 16 bases remaining between them. CDR3 DNA: TGTGCCAGCAGCTTGGCCGTGACAGGAACATTCTACGAGCAGTACGTC. Translation: CASSLAVTGTFYEQYV.

V is TRBV7-3 and J is TRBJ2-3, with TRBD2 matching over 14 bases. The germline CDR1 and CDR2 sequences are SGHTA and FQGTGA. The CDR3 extends over 15 amino acids. The V gene end was trimmed by 6 bases and the J gene end by 6 bases; junction bases not matched to a gene: 5. The chain's CDR3 is CASRPGLAGVDTQYF. CDR3 sequence (DNA): TGTGCCAGCAGACCGGGACTAGCGGGGGTGGATACGCAGTATTTT.